Listed below are T cell receptor beta chains from one sample, sequenced in a study of regulatory T cells in long-lasting Graves disease. TCRdb used MiXCR to reprocess the multiplex PCR reads, holding one entry per CDR3 protein. The sample contains about 540,000 distinct CDR3 sequences, roughly 13% of which appear only once. The sample was also linked to a second study, of T cells in Graves' hyperthyroidism and ophthalmopathy.

This material consisted of peripheral blood mononuclear cells (PBMCs), taken at new diagnosis, from a patient treated with antithyroid drugs. These receptors originate from a young man with Graves disease. The CDR3 runs from the conserved cysteine through the conserved F or W. Each record gives: V gene, J gene, D gene, clone size, CDR3 DNA, CDR3 protein. D genes are given only for firm matches. Rows may omit the clone size; those that give it use once, few, many or a size class.

TRBV13	TRBJ1-4	TRBD1	many	TGTGCCAGCAGCCATCAGGGGGCAACTAATGAAAAACTGTTTTTT	CASSHQGATNEKLFF
TRBV30	TRBJ2-2	TRBD1	.	TGTGCCGCGGAAGCATCCGACAGGGAGAACACCGGGGAGCTGTTTTTT	CAAEASDRENTGELFF
TRBV28	TRBJ2-1	TRBD1	many	TGTGCCAGCAGTTTGGTGGACAGGGACCACAATGAGCAGTTCTTC	CASSLVDRDHNEQFF
TRBV6-7	TRBJ2-2	TRBD2	few	TGTGCCAGCAGTTACTCCCGGCCGGGACTAGCGGGAGGGATCAACACCGGGGAGCTGTTTTTT	CASSYSRPGLAGGINTGELFF
TRBV7-2	TRBJ2-3	.	many	TGTGCCAGCAGCTTATCGAGCGGTGATTGGGATACGCAGTATTTT	CASSLSSGDWDTQYF
TRBV28	TRBJ1-2	.	few	TGTGCCAGCACTCCTCCCGTCGGGCACCGCTATGGCTACACCTTC	CASTPPVGHRYGYTF
TRBV4-2	TRBJ2-7	.	few	TGTGCCAGCAGCCCCCGACTAGGGGGGAGGCTCGGCGAGCAGTACTTC	CASSPRLGGRLGEQYF
TRBV20-1	TRBJ2-5	.	many	TGCAGTGCTAGAGGGGACTTGGAGACCCAGTACTTC	CSARGDLETQYF
TRBV6-2/TRBV6-3	TRBJ2-1	.	.	TGTGCCAGCAGTGGTATTCTGGGGGATGAGCAGTTCTTC	CASSGILGDEQFF
TRBV9	TRBJ1-2	TRBD1	many	TGTGCCAGCAGCGGATCTCGGACAGGGGGCGTGTTTGGCTACACCTTC	CASSGSRTGGVFGYTF
TRBV15	TRBJ2-3	.	.	TGTGCCACCAGCAGAGCCAGCGGAGATACGCAGTATTTT	CATSRASGDTQYF